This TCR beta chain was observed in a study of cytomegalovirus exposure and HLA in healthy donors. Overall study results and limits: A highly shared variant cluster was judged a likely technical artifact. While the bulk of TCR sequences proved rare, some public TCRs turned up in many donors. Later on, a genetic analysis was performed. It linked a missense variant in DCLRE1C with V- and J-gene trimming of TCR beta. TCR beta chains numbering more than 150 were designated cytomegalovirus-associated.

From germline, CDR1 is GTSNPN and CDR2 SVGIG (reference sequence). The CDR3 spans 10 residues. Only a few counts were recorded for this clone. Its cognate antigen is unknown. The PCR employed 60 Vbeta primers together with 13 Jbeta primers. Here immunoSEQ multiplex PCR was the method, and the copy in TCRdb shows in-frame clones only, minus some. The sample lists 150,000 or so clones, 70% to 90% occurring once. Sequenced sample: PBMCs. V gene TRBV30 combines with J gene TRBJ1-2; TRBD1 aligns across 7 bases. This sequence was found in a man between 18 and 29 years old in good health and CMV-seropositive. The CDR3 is CGTGLYGYTF. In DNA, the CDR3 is TGTGGGACAGGTCTTTATGGCTACACCTTC.